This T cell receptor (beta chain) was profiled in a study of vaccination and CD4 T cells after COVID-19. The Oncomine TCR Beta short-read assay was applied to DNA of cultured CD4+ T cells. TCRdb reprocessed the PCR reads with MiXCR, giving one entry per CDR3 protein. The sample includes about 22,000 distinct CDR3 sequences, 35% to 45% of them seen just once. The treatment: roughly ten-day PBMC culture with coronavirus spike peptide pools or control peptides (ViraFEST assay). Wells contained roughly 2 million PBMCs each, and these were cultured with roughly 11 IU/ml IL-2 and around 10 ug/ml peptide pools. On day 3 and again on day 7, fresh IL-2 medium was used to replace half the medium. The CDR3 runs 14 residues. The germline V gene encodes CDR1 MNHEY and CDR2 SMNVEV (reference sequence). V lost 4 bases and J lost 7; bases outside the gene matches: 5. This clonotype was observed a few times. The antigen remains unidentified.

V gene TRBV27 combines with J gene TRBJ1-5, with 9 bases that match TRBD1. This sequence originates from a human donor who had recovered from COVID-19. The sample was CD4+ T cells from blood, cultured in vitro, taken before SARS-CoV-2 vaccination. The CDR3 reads CASSSGTGTQPQHF. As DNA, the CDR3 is TGTGCCAGCAGTTCCGGGACAGGGACGCAGCCCCAGCATTTT.